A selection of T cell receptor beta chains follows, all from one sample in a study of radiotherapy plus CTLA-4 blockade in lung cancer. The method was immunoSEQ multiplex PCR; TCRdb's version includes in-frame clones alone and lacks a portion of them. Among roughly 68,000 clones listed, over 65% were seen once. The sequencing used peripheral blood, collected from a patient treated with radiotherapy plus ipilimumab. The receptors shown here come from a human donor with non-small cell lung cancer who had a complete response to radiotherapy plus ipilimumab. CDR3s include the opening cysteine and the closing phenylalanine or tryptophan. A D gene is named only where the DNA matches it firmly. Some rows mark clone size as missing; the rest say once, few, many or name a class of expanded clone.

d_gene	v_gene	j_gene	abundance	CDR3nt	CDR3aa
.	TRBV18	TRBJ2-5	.	TGTGCCAGCTCAGCAAGGGAAGGGAAAGAGACCCAGTACTTC	CASSAREGKETQYF
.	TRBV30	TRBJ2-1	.	TGTGCCTGGGGGGGAGGTAGGCTTAACAATGAGCAGTTCTTC	CAWGGGRLNNEQFF
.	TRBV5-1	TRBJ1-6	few	TGCGCCAGCAGCTTGGAAGCAGGGAGGAATTCACCCCTCCACTTT	CASSLEAGRNSPLHF
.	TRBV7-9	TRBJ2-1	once	TGTGCCAGCAGCTTACTTGTGGGAGGTCGGGACAATGAGCAGTTCTTC	CASSLLVGGRDNEQFF
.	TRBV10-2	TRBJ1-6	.	TGCGCCAGCAGTCCAGGGGAGAGAAATTCACCCCTCCACTTT	CASSPGERNSPLHF
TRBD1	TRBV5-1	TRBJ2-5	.	TGCGCCAGCACCTCTACAGGGGGCGGAGAGACCCAGTACTTC	CASTSTGGGETQYF
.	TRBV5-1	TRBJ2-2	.	TGCGCCAGCAGCTTGCGAACAGAACACACCAGGGAGCTGTTTTTT	CASSLRTEHTRELFF
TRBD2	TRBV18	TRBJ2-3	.	TGTGCCAGCTCACCGCAAGCGGGAGGTTCCACAGATACGCAGTATTTT	CASSPQAGGSTDTQYF
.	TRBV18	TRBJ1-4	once	TGTGCCAGCTCACCTTCCAGGGGCGGATCTAATGAAAAACTGTTTTTT	CASSPSRGGSNEKLFF
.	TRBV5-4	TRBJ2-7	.	TGTGCCAGCAGCTTGGACGACGAGCAGTACTTC	CASSLDDEQYF
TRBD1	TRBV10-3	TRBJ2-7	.	TGTGCCATCACCCAGGACAGGGCCCGCGAGCAGTACTTC	CAITQDRAREQYF
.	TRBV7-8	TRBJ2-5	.	TGTGCCAGCAGCGTTCCTCGGGACTCCAGGAGCCAGTACTTC	CASSVPRDSRSQYF
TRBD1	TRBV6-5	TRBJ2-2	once	TGTGCCAGCAGTTACAGGGGGCGCACCGGGGAGCTGTTTTTT	CASSYRGRTGELFF
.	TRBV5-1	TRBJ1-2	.	TGCGCCAGCAGCTTGGCGACAGGCCCTAACTATGGCTACACCTTC	CASSLATGPNYGYTF
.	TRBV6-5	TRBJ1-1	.	TGTGCCAGCAGACCAGGGGAAGGCACTGAAGCTTTCTTT	CASRPGEGTEAFF
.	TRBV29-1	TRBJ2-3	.	TGCAGCGCACGTCACACAGATACGCAGTATTTT	CSARHTDTQYF
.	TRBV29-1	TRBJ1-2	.	TGCAGCGGGGAAGGATCGACAGGTGGCTACACCTTC	CSGEGSTGGYTF
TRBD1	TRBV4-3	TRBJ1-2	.	TGCGCCAGCAGCCATCACAGGGGGCGCGACTATGGCTACACCTTC	CASSHHRGRDYGYTF
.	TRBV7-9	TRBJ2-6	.	TGTGCCAGCAGCACCCCCTCTGGGGCCAACGTCCTGACTTTC	CASSTPSGANVLTF
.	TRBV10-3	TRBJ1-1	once	TGTGCCATCGGCCCGAGGAACACTGAAGCTTTCTTT	CAIGPRNTEAFF
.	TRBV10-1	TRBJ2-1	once	TGCGCCAGCAGCAAACTCCGGGGTTATGAGCAGTTCTTC	CASSKLRGYEQFF
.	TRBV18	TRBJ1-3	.	TGTGCCAGCTCACTAGCCGGGACAACTTCTGGAAACACCATATATTTT	CASSLAGTTSGNTIYF
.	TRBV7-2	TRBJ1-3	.	TGTGCCAGCAGCTTACTCCCCAACATTGAGGACACCATATATTTT	CASSLLPNIEDTIYF
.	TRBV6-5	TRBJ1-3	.	TGTGCCAGCAGCACTTACACGGGATCTGGAAACACCATATATTTT	CASSTYTGSGNTIYF
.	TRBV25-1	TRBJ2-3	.	TGTGCCAGCAAGGGGGGGAGCACAGATACGCAGTATTTT	CASKGGSTDTQYF
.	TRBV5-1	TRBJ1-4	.	TGCGCCAGCTCAAACTCGGGGGGGAATCGGAATGAAAAACTGTTTTTT	CASSNSGGNRNEKLFF
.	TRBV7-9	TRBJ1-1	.	TGTGCCAGCAGCCGGACGGGCCGTTTAACTGAAGCTTTCTTT	CASSRTGRLTEAFF
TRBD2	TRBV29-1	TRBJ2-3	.	TGCAGCGTCGTGGGACTAGCGGACTTTACAGATACGCAGTATTTT	CSVVGLADFTDTQYF
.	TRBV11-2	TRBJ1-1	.	TGTGCCAGCAGCCCAGGACTCCTGAACACTGAAGCTTTCTTT	CASSPGLLNTEAFF
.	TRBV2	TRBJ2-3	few	TGTGCCAGCAGTGATATTTCCTTGGGGACAGATACGCAGTATTTT	CASSDISLGTDTQYF
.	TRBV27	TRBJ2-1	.	TGTGCCAGCAGTTTGTTAGCGGAGTACAATGAGCAGTTCTTC	CASSLLAEYNEQFF
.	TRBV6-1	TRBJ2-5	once	TGTGCCAGCAGGCGATACGAACCGGACCAGTACTTC	CASRRYEPDQYF
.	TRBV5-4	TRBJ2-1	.	TGTGCCAGCAGCCTGGGCTCCGGGGTCACCTACAATGAGCAGTTCTTC	CASSLGSGVTYNEQFF
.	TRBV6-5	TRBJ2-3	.	TGTGCCAGCAGTTACTCAGGCTCGGGGACAGATACGCAGTATTTT	CASSYSGSGTDTQYF
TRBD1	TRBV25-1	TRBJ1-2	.	TGTGCCAGCAGTGACTCGCGACAGGGGCAGGGCTACACCTTC	CASSDSRQGQGYTF
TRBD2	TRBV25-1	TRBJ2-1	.	TGTGCCAGCAGTGAATATGGCGGGGGGGCACATGAGCAGTTCTTC	CASSEYGGGAHEQFF
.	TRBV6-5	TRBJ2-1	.	TGTGCCAGCAGTTACGCTCGAAAATTAATGAATAAGCAGTTCTTC	CASSYARKLMNKQFF